The subject of this entry is one T cell receptor (beta chain). Its antigen is undetermined. V was clipped by 3 bases and J by 0 bases, with 15 bases between them. CDR1 is SNHLY, CDR2 FYNNEI, per germline. CDR3 size: 16 residues. Amplification yielded TCR beta CDR3 regions, with RNA transcripts as the source. Initially, a first-round RT-PCR of the TCR CDR3 employed the HTBI primer set. TCRdb reprocessed the multiplex PCR reads with MiXCR, giving one entry per CDR3 protein. Seen here are 330,000 or so distinct CDR3 sequences, roughly 20% observed once, and the top ten hold 15% to 17%. The data were obtained in a study of T cells in Graves' hyperthyroidism and ophthalmopathy. Study at large: Pretreatment peripheral blood was obtained at initial diagnosis. Broader study findings: Most thyroid clonotypes expanded above 0.001 were also detected in blood.

Exclusion followed for patients with uncontrolled infection, other autoimmune disease, pregnancy or lactation. Cells are PBMCs isolated from more than 8.5 ml of fresh blood. The sequence derives from a woman between 40 and 55 years old with Graves' ophthalmopathy. The source material was blood. V and J are TRBV2 and TRBJ2-7; D assignment may be TRBD1 or TRBD2 (5 bases each). The CDR3 loop is CASSDVPGPDSYEQYF. Written as DNA, the CDR3 is TGTGCCAGCAGTGATGTCCCGGGACCGGACTCCTACGAGCAGTACTTC.